The clone carrying this T cell receptor beta chain was recorded only once. These data are taken from a study of blood T cell repertoires in COVID-19. Unmatched junction bases numbered 10, after V lost 4 bases and J lost 0 bases. The CDR3 runs 17 residues. Germline-derived CDR1 and CDR2 are SGHTA and FQGNSA. TCRdb keeps only in-frame clones here, not all; method: immunoSEQ multiplex PCR. The sample carries 120,000 to 150,000 clones, approximately 85% recorded once. The source material was peripheral blood. The clonotype originates from a man in his fifties with acute or convalescent COVID-19. V and J are TRBV7-2 and TRBJ2-3; 7 nucleotides agree with TRBD1. CDR3 sequence reads: CASSSRARGRSTDTQYF. The CDR3 nucleotides are TGTGCCAGCAGCTCTCGCGCAAGGGGGCGAAGCACAGATACGCAGTATTTT. Based on the CDR3 plus reference TRBV7-2 and TRBJ2-3, the full variable domain is GAGVSQSPSNKVTEKGKDVELRCDPISGHTALYWYRQSLGQGLEFLIYFQGNSAPDKSGLPSDRFSAERTGGSVSTLTIQRTQQEDSAVYLCASSSRARGRSTDTQYFGPGTRLTVL.